Presented here are 10 T cell receptor beta chains from one specimen sequenced in a study of blood T cell repertoires in COVID-19. Assay: immunoSEQ multiplex PCR; the TCRdb copy retains only in-frame clones and omits some. This sample has more than 110,000 clones, with roughly 86% found just once. The specimen was peripheral blood. The receptors come from a man aged 45 to 65 with active or convalescent COVID-19.

The chain recombines TRBV9 with TRBJ2-3, with 7 nucleotides matching TRBD2. From germline, CDR1 is SGDLS and CDR2 YYNGEE. Trimming at V came to 1 base and at J to 4 bases, leaving 6 bases not matched to a gene. CDR3 length: 15 residues. The CDR3 region is CASSVLAVTSDTQYF. The CDR3 DNA reads TGTGCCAGCAGCGTACTAGCGGTAACATCAGATACGCAGTATTTT.

V is TRBV11-2 and J is TRBJ1-2; D not certain. Germline CDR1 SGHAT, CDR2 FQNNGV. The CDR3 length is 13 residues. Trimming took 7 bases from V and 6 from J, leaving 15 bases between them. This CDR3 is CASISNLGNGYTF. In DNA, the CDR3 is TGTGCCAGCATCTCCAACCTCGGGAATGGCTACACCTTC.

The V call is TRBV9, the J call TRBJ2-3; D not resolved. Looked up from germline, CDR1 is SGDLS and CDR2 is YYNGEE. The CDR3 is 12 residues long. V was trimmed by 7 bases and J by 2 bases, leaving 8 bases between them. CDR3 sequence: CASGRYTDTQYF. Written as DNA, the CDR3 is TGTGCCAGCGGGCGTTACACAGATACGCAGTATTTT. Full variable domain (missing parts from reference TRBV9 and TRBJ2-3): DSGVTQTPKHLITATGQRVTLRCSPRSGDLSVYWYQQSLDQGLQFLIQYYNGEERAKGNILERFSAQQFPDLHSELNLSSLELGDSALYFCASGRYTDTQYFGPGTRLTVL.

In this sample, this clone turned up many times. This sequence joins TRBV5-6 and TRBJ1-3, with a possible D match to TRBD1 (6 bases). The germline V gene encodes CDR1 SGHDT and CDR2 YYEEEE. This CDR3 has 15 amino acids. Trimming took off 3 bases at V and 2 bases at J, with 12 bases between the two ends. This CDR3 is CASSSGTQAGNTIYF. CDR3 DNA: TGTGCCAGCAGCTCCGGGACACAAGCTGGAAACACCATATATTTT.

The chain employs TRBV28 and TRBJ2-6, with 8 bases lining up with TRBD2. With 7 bases clipped from V and 0 bases from J, the junction kept 5 bases outside the gene matches. This CDR3 region has 16 residues. The germline V gene has CDR1 MDHEN and CDR2 SYDVKM. The CDR3 region has the DNA TGTGCCAGCAAGGCGGGAGGTTCCTCTGGGGCCAACGTCCTGACTTTC. It yields the protein CASKAGGSSGANVLTF. Looking up the rest from reference TRBV28 and TRBJ2-6 gives the full variable domain: DVKVTQSSRYLVKRTGEKVFLECVQDMDHENMFWYRQDPGLGLRLIYFSYDVKMKEKGDIPEGYSVSREKKERFSLILESASTNQTSMYLCASKAGGSSGANVLTFGAGSRLTVL.

This clone was recorded only once. The chain joins TRBV7-9 to TRBJ1-3; D not resolved. Germline CDR1 and CDR2: SEHNR and FQNEAQ (reference sequence). There are 16 residues in the CDR3. V lost 6 bases, J lost 0 bases, and 15 bases lay in between. The CDR3 region is CASSSQPGVSGNTIYF. The CDR3 DNA sequence: TGTGCCAGCAGTTCCCAGCCGGGAGTCTCTGGAAACACCATATATTTT.

The genes are TRBV4-3 and TRBJ2-3; TRBD2 matches 7 bases. V lost 4 bases, J lost 4 bases, and 20 bases stayed unmatched. Per the germline V gene, CDR1 is LGHNA and CDR2 is YSLEER. The CDR3 is 19 residues long. The CDR3 DNA is TGCGCCAGCAGCCCGGCAGTTTTCGGGGGAGGGCCCGTCGCAGATACGCAGTATTTT. It specifies CASSPAVFGGGPVADTQYF.

The chain links TRBV23-1 to TRBJ2-2; TRBD1 aligns across 7 bases. TRBV23-1 is assigned to the ORF class and has an uncertain function. After removal of 10 bases from V and 4 bases from J, the junction contained 6 bases not matched to a gene. The CDR3 covers 13 residues. The DNA of the CDR3 is TGCGCCACGTCGGACAGGCTCACCGGGGAGCTGTTTTTT. Translation gives CATSDRLTGELFF.

The chain uses TRBV2 and TRBJ1-3, with D perhaps TRBD1 (5 bases). CDR3 size: 15 residues. Looked up from germline, CDR1 is SNHLY and CDR2 is FYNNEI. Trimming pared 6 bases from V and 7 bases from J, leaving 19 bases between. The CDR3 here is CASSPDTVGGNTIYF. The CDR3 nucleotides are TGTGCCAGCAGCCCGGACACGGTCGGTGGGAACACCATATATTTT.

There are a few counts of this clone. The V and J genes are TRBV2 and TRBJ1-2; 10 bases fit TRBD1. The germline V gene has CDR1 SNHLY and CDR2 FYNNEI. With V trimmed by 6 bases and J by 8 bases, 9 bases remained unmatched. The CDR3 extends over 14 amino acids. CDR3 nucleotides: TGTGCCAGCAGGCCCGGGGGACAGGGGCCCGGCTACACCTTC. Residues: CASRPGGQGPGYTF.